The 11 T cell receptor beta chains below were found in one sample sequenced in a study of Graves' ophthalmopathy and Graves' hyperthyroidism. Researchers took RNA transcripts and amplified TCR beta CDR3 regions from them. The authors performed first-round RT-PCR with HTBI primers and then a second-round multiplex PCR. In TCRdb, the multiplex PCR reads were re-called with MiXCR into one record per CDR3 protein. The data hold roughly 230,000 distinct CDR3 sequences, with roughly 21% observed a single time. The sequenced material came from peripheral blood. The receptors originated from a woman aged 50 to 60 with Graves' ophthalmopathy.

The chain combines TRBV7-2 with TRBJ2-7; TRBD1 matches 8 bases. V lost 5 bases and J lost 5; bases outside the gene matches: 8. Germline CDR1 is SGHTA and CDR2 is FQGNSA. This CDR3 spans 14 amino acids. The CDR3 loop reads CASSPRQGMNEQYF. CDR3 DNA: TGTGCCAGCAGCCCACGACAGGGGATGAACGAGCAGTACTTC.

There are many counts of this clonotype. V and J are TRBV29-1 and TRBJ2-1; TRBD2 agrees at 15 bases. The CDR3 sequence is 15 residues long. Germline CDR1 reads SQVTM; CDR2 reads ANQGSEA. The V gene end was trimmed by 6 bases and the J gene end by 9 bases; junction bases not matched to a gene: 9. For the CDR3, the DNA is TGCAGCGTCACCGGACTAGCGGGAGGGCCGGGTGAGCAGTTCTTC. Its translation is CSVTGLAGGPGEQFF.

This clonotype has a count of ten or more. This chain uses TRBV20-1 with TRBJ2-7, with D possibly being TRBD1 (7 bases). Trimming took off 4 bases at V and 5 bases at J, with 21 bases between the two ends. The length of the CDR3 is 15 residues. Germline V gene data show CDR1 as DFQATT and CDR2 as SNEGSKA (reference sequence). CDR3: CSANDNRQGLNEQYF. The CDR3 DNA reads as TGCAGTGCTAACGACAACCGACAGGGACTCAACGAGCAGTACTTC.

This clonotype was observed a single time. The chain combines TRBV6-5 with TRBJ2-5; 8 nucleotides align to TRBD1. The CDR3 consists of 14 residues. Germline V gene data show CDR1 as MNHEY and CDR2 as SVGAGI. Trimming cost V 4 bases and J 3 bases; bases outside gene matches: 4. In DNA form, the CDR3 reads TGTGCCAGCAGTTTCCGGACAGGGAAAGAGACCCAGTACTTC. Translated: CASSFRTGKETQYF.

There are many counts of this clonotype. The rearrangement uses TRBV20-1 and TRBJ1-1; D uncertain. The CDR3 length is 14 residues. Trimming took off 6 bases at V and 5 bases at J, with 19 bases between the two ends. Germline CDR1 is DFQATT and CDR2 is SNEGSKA (reference sequence). The CDR3 loop is CSAPRPGEWTEAFF. CDR3 bases: TGCAGTGCCCCTAGGCCCGGGGAGTGGACTGAAGCTTTCTTT.

This clonotype has a count of ten or more. The CDR3: CASRARVVETQYF. The CDR3 DNA follows: TGTGCCAGCAGAGCTAGGGTCGTAGAGACCCAGTACTTC. The rearrangement links TRBV6-5 to TRBJ2-5; unclear D gene. Per the germline V gene, CDR1 is MNHEY and CDR2 is SVGAGI. This CDR3 contains 13 residues. Trimming pared 6 bases from V and 4 bases from J, leaving 12 bases between.

This clonotype was picked up many times. A much bigger clone sits one base away, suggesting this may be a read error. J is TRBJ2-2 and V is TRBV6-4; the D gene is possibly TRBD1 (6 bases). This CDR3 contains 14 residues. Looked up from germline, CDR1 is MRHNA and CDR2 is SNTAGT. The V end was cut by 5 bases, the J end by 3 bases, with 10 bases between. This CDR3 reads CASSKDSDTGELFF. In nucleotides, the CDR3 is TGTGCCAGCAGTAAGGACAGCGACACCGGGGAGCTGTTTTTT.

This clonotype was detected only a few times. This chain links TRBV7-2 with TRBJ2-7, with TRBD2 as a possible D gene (6 bases). The CDR3 has 14 residues. CDR1 is SGHTA, CDR2 FQGNSA, per germline. Trimming shortened V by 3 bases and J by 4 bases, and 13 bases separated the two germline ends. Here the CDR3 reads CASSLAGTWYEQYF. As DNA, the CDR3 is TGTGCCAGCAGCTTGGCGGGAACCTGGTACGAGCAGTACTTC.

In this sample, this clonotype turned up many times. V is TRBV20-1 and J is TRBJ2-5, with 9 bases that match TRBD1. The CDR3 consists of 13 residues. V lost 6 bases to trimming and J lost 4 bases; unmatched junction nucleotides: 6. CDR1 is DFQATT and CDR2 is SNEGSKA in the germline V gene (reference sequence). As DNA, the CDR3 is TGCAGTGCCATGGGACAGGGAGGAGAGACCCAGTACTTC. It translates to CSAMGQGGETQYF.

The rearrangement uses TRBV27 and TRBJ2-2; D is possibly TRBD2 (5 bases). The CDR3 has 14 amino acids. Per the germline V gene, CDR1 is MNHEY and CDR2 is SMNVEV (reference sequence). V was cut by 0 bases and J by 6 bases, with 8 bases left in between. CDR3 region: CASSLSAGPGELFF. The CDR3 DNA reads as TGTGCCAGCAGTTTATCTGCGGGTCCCGGGGAGCTGTTTTTT.

This clonotype was observed at least ten times. Written as DNA, the CDR3 is TGTGCCAGCAGCCCCCTAGGTGGGGGCTATCCCTACGAGCAGTACTTC. Residues: CASSPLGGGYPYEQYF. The chain joins TRBV11-1 to TRBJ2-7; a possible D gene is TRBD1 (6 bases). Germline-derived CDR1 and CDR2 are SGHAT and FQDESV (reference sequence). The CDR3 extends over 16 amino acids. Between the trimmed V and J ends, which lost 5 bases and 2 bases, there was a span of 19 bases.